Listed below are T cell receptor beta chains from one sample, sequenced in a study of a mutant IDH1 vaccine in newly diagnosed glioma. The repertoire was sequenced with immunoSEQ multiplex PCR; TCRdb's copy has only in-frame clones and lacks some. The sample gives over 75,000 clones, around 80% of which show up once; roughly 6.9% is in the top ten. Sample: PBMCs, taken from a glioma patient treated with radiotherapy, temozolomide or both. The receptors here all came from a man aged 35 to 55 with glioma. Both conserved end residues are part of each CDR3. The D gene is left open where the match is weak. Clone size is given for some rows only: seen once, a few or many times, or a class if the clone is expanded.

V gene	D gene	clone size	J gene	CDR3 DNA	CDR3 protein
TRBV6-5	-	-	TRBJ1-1	TGTGCCAGCAAGAGAGGGAACACTGAAGCTTTCTTT	CASKRGNTEAFF
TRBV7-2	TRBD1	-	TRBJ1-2	TGTGCCAGCAGCTTGGGCCACAGGGGAAGGGTAGAAAGCTATGGCTACACCTTC	CASSLGHRGRVESYGYTF
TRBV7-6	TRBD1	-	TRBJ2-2	TGTGCCAGCGCTGGGCCAGGGGGTAGCACCGGGGAGCTGTTTTTT	CASAGPGGSTGELFF
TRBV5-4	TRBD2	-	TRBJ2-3	TGTGCCAGCAGCTTTAAGCGGGGGGTCACAGATACGCAGTATTTT	CASSFKRGVTDTQYF
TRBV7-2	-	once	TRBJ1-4	TGTGCCAGCAGCTTTGGGGGGCCTTATGAAAAACTGTTTTTT	CASSFGGPYEKLFF
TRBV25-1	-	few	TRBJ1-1	TGTGCCAGCAGGGGGCTTGCAGCCGATGAAGCTTTCTTT	CASRGLAADEAFF
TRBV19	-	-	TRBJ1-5	TGTGCCAGTAGTATAGTGGTCAGCAATCAGCCCCAGCATTTT	CASSIVVSNQPQHF
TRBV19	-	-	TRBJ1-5	TGTGCCAGTAGGGGCAGGAGGAATAGCAATCAGCCCCAGCATTTT	CASRGRRNSNQPQHF
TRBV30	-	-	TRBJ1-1	TGTGCCTGGAGCTCCCCCCGGGGAGACTTGAACACTGAAGCTTTCTTT	CAWSSPRGDLNTEAFF
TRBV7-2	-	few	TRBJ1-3	TGTGCCAGCAGCCCCGTTAGGGAGTTATATTTT	CASSPVRELYF
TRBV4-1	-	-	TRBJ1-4	TGCGCCAGCAGCCAAGTGAGGGGGGGTAATGAAAAACTGTTTTTT	CASSQVRGGNEKLFF
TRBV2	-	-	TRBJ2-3	TGTGCCAGCACCCCCCGAACAGGATACACAGATACGCAGTATTTT	CASTPRTGYTDTQYF
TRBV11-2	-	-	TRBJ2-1	TGTGCCAGCAGCTTAGTTGGGGGCTTCGGTGAGCAGTTCTTC	CASSLVGGFGEQFF
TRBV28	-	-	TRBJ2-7	TGTGCCAGCAGAGGGTTAATAGACGAGCAGTACTTC	CASRGLIDEQYF
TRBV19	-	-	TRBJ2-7	TGTGCCAGTAGTATTGAGGGGGTCTCGAACGAGCAGTACTTC	CASSIEGVSNEQYF
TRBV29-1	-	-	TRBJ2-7	TGCAGCGTGCAGGTACAGACTCCACCCCACGAGCAGTACTTC	CSVQVQTPPHEQYF
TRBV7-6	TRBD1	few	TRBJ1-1	TGTGCCAGCAGCTTAACAGGGGGAACTGAAGCTTTCTTT	CASSLTGGTEAFF
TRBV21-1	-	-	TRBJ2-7	TGTGCCAGCCCGTTCCTGCACAGATGGTACGAGCAGTACTTC	CASPFLHRWYEQYF
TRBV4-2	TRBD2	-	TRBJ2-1	TGTGCCAGCAGCCAATTGCTAGCGGGAGCAAGCTACAATGAGCAGTTCTTC	CASSQLLAGASYNEQFF
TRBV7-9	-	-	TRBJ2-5	TGTGCCAGCAGCTCAGGCACACTAAACAGGGTCGGGGAGACCCAGTACTTC	CASSSGTLNRVGETQYF
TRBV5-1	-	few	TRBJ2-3	TGCGCCAGCAGCCCCAATGGGGGGCACGCAGATACGCAGTATTTT	CASSPNGGHADTQYF
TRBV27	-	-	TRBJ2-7	TGTGCCAGCAGTTTATTTAGGACACACTCCTACGAGCAGTACTTC	CASSLFRTHSYEQYF
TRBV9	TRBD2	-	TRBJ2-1	TGTGCCAGCAGCGTAACCGGACTAGCGGGAGCCCCCGACAATGAGCAGTTCTTC	CASSVTGLAGAPDNEQFF
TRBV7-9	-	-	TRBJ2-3	TGTGCCAGCAGCTTATCGGGTACGCAGTATTTT	CASSLSGTQYF
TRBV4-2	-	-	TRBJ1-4	TGTGCCAGCAGCCAAGAAATCATGGCTCTTAATGAAAAACTGTTTTTT	CASSQEIMALNEKLFF
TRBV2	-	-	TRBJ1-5	TGTGCCAGCACCCGGGACCGCGGGAATCAGCCCCAGCATTTT	CASTRDRGNQPQHF
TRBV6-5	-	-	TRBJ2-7	TGTGCCAGCAGTTACTCGTACAGGGACTCCTACGAGCAGTACTTC	CASSYSYRDSYEQYF
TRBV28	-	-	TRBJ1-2	TGTGCCAGCACCCGACCATCTAACTATGGCTACACCTTC	CASTRPSNYGYTF
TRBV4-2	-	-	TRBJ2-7	TGTGCCAGCAGCCAAGATCGCGGATGGATTTCCTACGAGCAGTACTTC	CASSQDRGWISYEQYF
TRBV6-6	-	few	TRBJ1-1	TGTGCCAGCAGGGAACAGGGCCAAGACACTGAAGCTTTCTTT	CASREQGQDTEAFF
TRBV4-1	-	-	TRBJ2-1	TGCGCCAGCAGCCAAGATCCGGGACGCCGCCTTAATGAGCAGTTCTTC	CASSQDPGRRLNEQFF
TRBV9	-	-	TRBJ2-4	TGTGCCAGCAGCCCCCGGACGGGGTGGGAAAACATTCAGTACTTC	CASSPRTGWENIQYF
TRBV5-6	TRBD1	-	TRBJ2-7	TGTGCCAGCAGCGGGGTAAGGACAGGGGTGGCCGAGCAGTACTTC	CASSGVRTGVAEQYF
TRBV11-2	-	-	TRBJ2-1	TGTGCCAGCAGGCCCCGAGCGGGCCAGCCCGATTACAATGAGCAGTTCTTC	CASRPRAGQPDYNEQFF
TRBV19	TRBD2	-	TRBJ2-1	TGTGCCAGTAGAACGCGGGGGGGCCTGCCTGAGCAGTTCTTC	CASRTRGGLPEQFF
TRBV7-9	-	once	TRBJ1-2	TGTGCCAGCAGCCCGGACACCTTC	CASSPDTF
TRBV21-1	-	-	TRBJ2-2	TGTGCCAGCAGCGACCCGAGGGGATGCACCGGGGAGCTGTTTTTT	CASSDPRGCTGELFF
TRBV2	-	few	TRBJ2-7	TGTGCCAGCAGTGTTAGACAGGCCTACGAGCAGTACTTC	CASSVRQAYEQYF
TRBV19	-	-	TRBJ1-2	TGTGCCAGTAGCGGCCGTGACAGACCCTATGGCTACACCTTC	CASSGRDRPYGYTF
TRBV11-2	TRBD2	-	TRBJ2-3	TGTGCCAGCAGCTTTCTAGCGGGGGGGCGTACAGATACGCAGTATTTT	CASSFLAGGRTDTQYF
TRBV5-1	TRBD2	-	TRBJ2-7	TGCGCCAGCAGCTTGTGGTGGGTCAGGGGGACTAGCGGGAACACCTACGAGCAGTACTTC	CASSLWWVRGTSGNTYEQYF
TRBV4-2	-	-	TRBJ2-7	TGTGCCAGCAGCCAACCCCTCGGTAGGGGTCAGACCTACGAGCAGTACTTC	CASSQPLGRGQTYEQYF
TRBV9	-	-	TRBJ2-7	TGTGCCAGCAGCCCTCAGACCAGGGGTAACTCCTACGAGCAGTACTTC	CASSPQTRGNSYEQYF
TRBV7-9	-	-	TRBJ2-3	TGTGCCAGCAGCTTAGCTGAAGCTGGGGGCCACTTCACAGATACGCAGTATTTT	CASSLAEAGGHFTDTQYF
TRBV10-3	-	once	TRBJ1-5	TGTGCCATCAGTGGCGATGGGGGGAATCAGCCCCAGCATTTT	CAISGDGGNQPQHF
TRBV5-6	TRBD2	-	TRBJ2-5	TGTGCCAGCAGCCCAGTCCAGCGGACTAGGGGTATGTCGGAGACCCAGTACTTC	CASSPVQRTRGMSETQYF
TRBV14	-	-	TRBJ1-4	TGTGCCAGCAGCCAAGATCTCCCAGGAAACGAAAAACTGTTTTTT	CASSQDLPGNEKLFF
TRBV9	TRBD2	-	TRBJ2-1	TGTGCCAGCAGCTCCCGACTAGCGGGTTCCTACAATGAGCAGTTCTTC	CASSSRLAGSYNEQFF
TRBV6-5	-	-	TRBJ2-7	TGTGCCAGCAAAAGGGGCGAGGCCTACGAGCAGTACTTC	CASKRGEAYEQYF
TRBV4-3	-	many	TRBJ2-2	TGCGCCAGCAGCCGCAACGAGGGTCCGGCCGGGGAGCTGTTTTTT	CASSRNEGPAGELFF
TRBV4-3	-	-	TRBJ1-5	TGCGCCAGCAGCCAAGAATCGGGAAGCAATCAGCCCCAGCATTTT	CASSQESGSNQPQHF
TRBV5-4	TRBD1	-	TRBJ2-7	TGTGCCAGCAGCTCTCCGGGACAGGGGAAATACGAGCAGTACTTC	CASSSPGQGKYEQYF
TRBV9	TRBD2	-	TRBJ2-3	TGTGCCAGCAGCGTAGCGGGGGGATTAGATACGCAGTATTTT	CASSVAGGLDTQYF
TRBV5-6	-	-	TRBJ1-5	TGTGCCAGCAGCTTGCGGGATGGCTATCAGCCCCAGCATTTT	CASSLRDGYQPQHF